The entry below gives a single TCR beta chain sequence along with its context. Clones were read by immunoSEQ multiplex PCR, and TCRdb kept only the in-frame ones, dropping some. In the table there are some 70,000 clones, about 91% of which are singletons. V shed 4 bases and J 7 bases; nucleotides not matched to a gene: 10. Germline V gives CDR1 LNHNV, CDR2 YYDKDF (reference sequence). The CDR3 sequence is 15 residues long. This entry is derived from a study of T cell changes during pregnancy in multiple sclerosis. The gene calls are TRBV15 and TRBJ1-2, with TRBD1 matching 9 bases. Sequencing used CD8+ T cells from peripheral blood mononuclear cells, obtained before pregnancy. The source of this sequence is a female donor with multiple sclerosis, enrolled in a pregnancy study. The CDR3 DNA reads TGTGCCACCAGCAACCCCGGGACAGGGAGCTTTGGCTACACCTTC. It is translated as CATSNPGTGSFGYTF. Full variable domain (remainder filled in from reference TRBV15 and TRBJ1-2): DAMVIQNPRYQVTQFGKPVTLSCSQTLNHNVMYWYQQKSSQAPKLLFHYYDKDFNNEADTPDNFQSRRPNTSFCFLDIRSPGLGDTAMYLCATSNPGTGSFGYTFGSGTRLTVV.